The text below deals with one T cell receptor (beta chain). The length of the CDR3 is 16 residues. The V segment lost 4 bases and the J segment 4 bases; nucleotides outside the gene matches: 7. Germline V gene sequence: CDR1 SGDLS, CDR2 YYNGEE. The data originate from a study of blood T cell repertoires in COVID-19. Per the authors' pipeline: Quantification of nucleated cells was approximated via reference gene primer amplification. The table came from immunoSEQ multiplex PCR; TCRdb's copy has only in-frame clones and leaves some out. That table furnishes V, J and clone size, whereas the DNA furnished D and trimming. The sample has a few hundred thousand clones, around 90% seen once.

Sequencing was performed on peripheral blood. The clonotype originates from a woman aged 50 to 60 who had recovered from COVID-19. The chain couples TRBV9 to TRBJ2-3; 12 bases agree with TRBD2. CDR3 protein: CASSPGLAGSSDTQYF. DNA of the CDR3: TGTGCCAGCAGCCCTGGACTAGCGGGGAGCTCAGATACGCAGTATTTT.